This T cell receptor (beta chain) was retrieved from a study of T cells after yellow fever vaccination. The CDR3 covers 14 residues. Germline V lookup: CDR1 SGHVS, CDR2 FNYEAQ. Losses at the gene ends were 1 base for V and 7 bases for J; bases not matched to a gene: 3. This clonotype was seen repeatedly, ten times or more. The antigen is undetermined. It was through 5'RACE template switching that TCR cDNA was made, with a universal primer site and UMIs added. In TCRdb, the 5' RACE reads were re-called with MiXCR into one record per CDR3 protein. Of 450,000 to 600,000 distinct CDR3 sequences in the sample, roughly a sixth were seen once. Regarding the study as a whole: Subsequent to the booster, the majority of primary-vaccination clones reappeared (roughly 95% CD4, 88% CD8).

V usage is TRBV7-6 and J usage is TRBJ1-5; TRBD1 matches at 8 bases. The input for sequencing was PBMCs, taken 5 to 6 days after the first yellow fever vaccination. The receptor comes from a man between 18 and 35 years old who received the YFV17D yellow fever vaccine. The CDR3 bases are TGTGCCAGCAGCTTAGGGACAGGGTTACAGCCCCAGCATTTT. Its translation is CASSLGTGLQPQHF.